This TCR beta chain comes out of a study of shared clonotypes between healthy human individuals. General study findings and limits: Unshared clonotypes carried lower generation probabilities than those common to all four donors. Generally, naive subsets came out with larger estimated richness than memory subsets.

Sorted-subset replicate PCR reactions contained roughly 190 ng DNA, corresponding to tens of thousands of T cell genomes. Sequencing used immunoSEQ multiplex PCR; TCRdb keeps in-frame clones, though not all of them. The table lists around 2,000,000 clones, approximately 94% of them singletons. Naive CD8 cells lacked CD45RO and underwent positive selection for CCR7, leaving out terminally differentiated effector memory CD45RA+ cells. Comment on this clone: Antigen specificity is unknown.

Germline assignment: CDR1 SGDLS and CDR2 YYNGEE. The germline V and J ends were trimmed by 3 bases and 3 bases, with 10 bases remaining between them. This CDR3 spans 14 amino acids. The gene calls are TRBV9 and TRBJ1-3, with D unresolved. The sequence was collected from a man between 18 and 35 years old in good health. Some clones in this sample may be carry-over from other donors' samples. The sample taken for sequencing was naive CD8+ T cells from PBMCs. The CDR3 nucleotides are TGTGCCAGCAGCGAAGACCAGTATGGAAACACCATATATTTT. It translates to CASSEDQYGNTIYF.